The clone carrying this T cell receptor (beta chain) was observed a few times. The source of the sample is a study of blood T cell repertoires in COVID-19. TCRdb keeps only in-frame clones here, not all; method: immunoSEQ multiplex PCR. The top ten hold around 7.9% of the sample, which has approximately 160,000 clones, about 86% seen once. Trimming removed 7 bases from V and 9 bases from J; junction bases left unmatched: 14. CDR1 is SGHTA and CDR2 is FQGNSA in the germline V gene. CDR3 size: 16 residues. The chain employs TRBV7-2 and TRBJ2-1, with 11 bases identical to TRBD2. What was sequenced was PBMCs or T cells enriched from blood (not recorded which). This TCR was sampled from a man between 45 and 60 years old who had recovered from COVID-19. The CDR3 coding sequence is TGTGCCAGCAAACTCCTTCGCACTAGCGGGGGTGGTGAGCAGTTCTTC. Residues: CASKLLRTSGGGEQFF. The whole variable domain, remainder taken from reference TRBV7-2 and TRBJ2-1, is GAGVSQSPSNKVTEKGKDVELRCDPISGHTALYWYRQSLGQGLEFLIYFQGNSAPDKSGLPSDRFSAERTGGSVSTLTIQRTQQEDSAVYLCASKLLRTSGGGEQFFGPGTRLTVL.